Following are 9 T cell receptor beta chains from one sample sequenced in a study of blood T cell repertoires in COVID-19. The repertoire was sequenced with immunoSEQ multiplex PCR; TCRdb's copy has only in-frame clones and lacks some. The repertoire consists of about 94,000 clones, with 80% occurring once and the leading ten covering 19%. The sequenced sample consisted of peripheral blood. All receptors come from a woman aged 80 or over with acute or convalescent COVID-19.

The V gene is TRBV5-6, the J gene TRBJ1-1; TRBD1 matches 12 bases. Germline V gene lookup returns CDR1 SGHDT and CDR2 YYEEEE. V was pared by 4 bases and J by 0 bases, with 7 bases of the junction left unmatched. There are 17 residues in the CDR3. The CDR3 DNA reads TGTGCCAGCAGCCCGCTGGGACAGGGGGCGATGAACACTGAAGCTTTCTTT. This translates into CASSPLGQGAMNTEAFF.

This clone was seen only once. The chain joins TRBV7-6 to TRBJ2-7; possible D gene TRBD1, 5 bases. This CDR3 comprises 12 residues. The germline gives CDR1 SGHVS, CDR2 FNYEAQ. Trimming took off 3 bases at V and 5 bases at J, with 8 bases between the two ends. CDR3: CASSLGRDEQYF. The CDR3 DNA sequence: TGTGCCAGCAGCTTGGGGCGAGACGAGCAGTACTTC.

This sequence joins TRBV5-1 and TRBJ2-5; TRBD2 agrees at 9 bases. This CDR3 is built from 16 residues. V shed 0 bases and J 0 bases; nucleotides not matched to a gene: 3. Germline CDR1 reads SGHRS; CDR2 reads YFSETQ. The CDR3 loop reads CASSLASGGYQETQYF. As DNA, the CDR3 is TGCGCCAGCAGCTTGGCAAGCGGGGGGTACCAAGAGACCCAGTACTTC.

This clone appeared once. The chain has TRBV12-5 and TRBJ1-5; 7 bases are shared with TRBD1. V lost 6 bases to trimming and J lost 7 bases; unmatched junction nucleotides: 6. This CDR3 comprises 13 residues. Germline V gene lookup returns CDR1 LGHNT and CDR2 FRNRAP. This CDR3 is CASGLTGYQPQHF. The CDR3 DNA sequence: TGTGCTAGTGGCCTGACAGGGTACCAGCCCCAGCATTTT. Drawing the rest from reference TRBV12-5 and TRBJ1-5, the complete variable domain is DARVTQTPRHKVTEMGQEVTMRCQPILGHNTVFWYRQTMMQGLELLAYFRNRAPLDDSGMPKDRFSAEMPDATLATLKIQPSEPRDSAVYFCASGLTGYQPQHFGDGTRLSIL.

The chain has TRBV5-4 and TRBJ2-1, with TRBD2 matching over 10 bases. Per germline, CDR1 SGHNT and CDR2 YYREEE (reference sequence). This CDR3 region has 17 residues. Trimming cost V 0 bases and J 4 bases; bases outside gene matches: 7. CDR3 in amino acids: CASSLGPSGRGYNEQFF. CDR3 coding DNA: TGTGCCAGCAGCTTGGGTCCTAGCGGGAGAGGATACAATGAGCAGTTCTTC.

This clone is a singleton in its sample. The genes are TRBV5-5 and TRBJ1-2, with D perhaps matching TRBD1 (5 bases). Trimming pared 0 bases from V and 3 bases from J, leaving 9 bases between. The CDR3 length is 14 residues. CDR1 and CDR2 from the germline V gene are SGHKS and YYEKEE (reference sequence). The CDR3 region is CASSLAAGDYGYTF. DNA of the CDR3: TGTGCCAGCAGCTTGGCGGCGGGGGACTATGGCTACACCTTC.

The rearrangement links TRBV27 to TRBJ2-1; 11 bases are shared with TRBD2. The V gene's germline CDR1 is MNHEY and CDR2 SMNVEV (reference sequence). CDR3 length: 16 residues. V was pared by 6 bases and J by 9 bases, with 13 bases of the junction left unmatched. For the CDR3, the DNA is TGTGCCAGCAGGCCTTATAGCGGGAGGGTTTTGGGTGAGCAGTTCTTC. Translation: CASRPYSGRVLGEQFF.

J is TRBJ2-1 and V is TRBV11-2, with D perhaps matching TRBD2 (5 bases). Trimming cost V 5 bases and J 0 bases, with 14 bases left between them. The CDR3 contains 16 residues. Per the germline V gene, CDR1 is SGHAT and CDR2 is FQNNGV. CDR3 residues: CASSLIRRSSYNEQFF. The CDR3 DNA follows: TGTGCCAGCAGCCTTATCCGGAGGAGCTCCTACAATGAGCAGTTCTTC.

The CDR3 here is CASMLAGVGTEAFF. In DNA form, the CDR3 reads TGTGCCAGTATGTTGGCAGGGGTGGGCACTGAAGCTTTCTTT. This chain connects TRBV19 to TRBJ1-1, with a weak D call TRBD1 (6 bases). Trimming pared 7 bases from V and 4 bases from J, leaving 16 bases between. CDR3 length: 14 amino acids. The germline CDR1 and CDR2 sequences are LNHDA and SQIVND (reference sequence).